The 11 T cell receptor beta chains listed next were all sequenced from one sample in a study of cytomegalovirus exposure and HLA in healthy donors. This PCR relied on a set of 60 Vbeta primers and 13 Jbeta primers. The data were produced by immunoSEQ multiplex PCR, yet TCRdb's version contains in-frame clones alone and is incomplete. Seen here are approximately 130,000 clones, around 77% observed once, and the top ten hold more than 0.95%. What was sequenced was PBMCs. These TCRs come from a man aged 50-60 years in good health and CMV-seronegative.

The V and J genes are TRBV10-2 and TRBJ2-1; 10 positions agree with TRBD2. V dropped 5 bases and J dropped 6; count of bases not matched to a gene: 7. The CDR3 is made up of 15 amino acids. Germline V gene lookup returns CDR1 WSHSY and CDR2 SAAADI. As DNA, the CDR3 is TGCGCCAGCAGTACACTAGCGGGACCTTGCAATGAGCAGTTCTTC. Translation gives CASSTLAGPCNEQFF.

This clone was detected once. V gene TRBV2 combines with J gene TRBJ2-7, with TRBD1 identical over 7 bases. Germline CDR1 reads SNHLY; CDR2 reads FYNNEI. This CDR3 is 15 amino acids long. V lost 5 bases, J lost 3 bases, and 10 bases stayed unmatched. CDR3 nucleotide sequence: TGTGCCAGCAGTTCGTACAGGGGCCAAGGCTACGAGCAGTACTTC. This sequence encodes CASSSYRGQGYEQYF.

The J gene is TRBJ2-7, the V gene TRBV5-1; tentatively, D is TRBD2 (5 bases). The CDR3 runs to 15 residues. Germline-derived CDR1 and CDR2 are SGHRS and YFSETQ. V lost 0 bases and J 0 bases, leaving 10 bases between the germline ends. This CDR3 is CASSLGGVSSYEQYF. The CDR3 coding sequence is TGCGCCAGCAGCTTGGGGGGAGTATCCTCCTACGAGCAGTACTTC.

The chain combines TRBV29-1 with TRBJ1-3, with a possible D match to TRBD1 (5 bases). V lost 6 bases and J lost 1, with 10 bases in between. The CDR3 sequence is 13 residues long. The germline V gene encodes CDR1 SQVTM and CDR2 ANQGSEA. CDR3 DNA sequence: TGCAGCGTCTCCGACAGTTCTGGAAACACCATATATTTT. Encoded protein: CSVSDSSGNTIYF.

The CDR3 DNA is TGTGCCAGCAGTCCGGGGATAGCGGTAAACTCTGGGGCCAACGTCCTGACTTTC. Residues: CASSPGIAVNSGANVLTF. The V and J genes are TRBV27 and TRBJ2-6, with a tentative D call TRBD2 (6 bases). CDR1 is MNHEY and CDR2 is SMNVEV in the germline V gene (reference sequence). Trimming shortened V by 5 bases and J by 0 bases, and 17 bases separated the two germline ends. The CDR3 covers 18 residues.

This clone was picked up one time. This rearrangement joins TRBV6-6 to TRBJ2-3; 11 bases fit TRBD1. The CDR3 is 16 residues long. Trimming took 3 bases from V and 3 from J; bases not matched to a gene: 5. CDR1 and CDR2 from the germline V gene are MNHNY and SVGAGI (reference sequence). CDR3 nucleotides: TGTGCCAGCAGTTATGGGACAGGGGGAATAACAGATACGCAGTATTTT. Its protein product is CASSYGTGGITDTQYF.

Remarks on this clone: One end of the junction varies from germline; a read error may be responsible. The genes are TRBV28 and TRBJ2-1; D possibly corresponds to TRBD2 (6 bases). Germline-derived CDR1 and CDR2 are MDHEN and SYDVKM. The CDR3 has 15 residues. The CDR3 nucleotides are TGTGCCAGCAGTCTATGGCGGGACTCCTACAATGAGCAGTTCTTC. It specifies CASSLWRDSYNEQFF.

The rearrangement joins TRBV2 to TRBJ1-3; TRBD1 aligns across 8 bases. The germline CDR1 and CDR2 sequences are SNHLY and FYNNEI. The CDR3 loop spans 15 amino acids. With V trimmed by 6 bases and J by 0 bases, 4 bases remained unmatched. CDR3 sequence reads: CASSADRGSGNTIYF. CDR3 DNA sequence: TGTGCCAGCAGCGCCGACAGGGGCTCTGGAAACACCATATATTTT.

This clone was seen only a few times. This sequence joins TRBV6-1 and TRBJ2-7; 8 bases map to TRBD2. V trimming: 6 bases; J trimming: 3 bases; junction bases outside the gene matches: 10. The CDR3 totals 15 residues. Germline V lookup: CDR1 MNHNS, CDR2 SASEGT. The CDR3 DNA reads as TGTGCCAGCAGCGCAATGACTAGCGAGTTCTACGAGCAGTACTTC. Translated, it gives CASSAMTSEFYEQYF.

This clone has a handful of counts. The gene calls are TRBV29-1 and TRBJ2-5, with 7 bases identical to TRBD2. V was pared by 6 bases and J by 5 bases, with 9 bases of the junction left unmatched. The CDR3 extends over 13 amino acids. CDR1 is SQVTM and CDR2 is ANQGSEA in the germline V gene. CDR3 nucleotides: TGCAGCGTGGGCGGCGGGAGAGGTGAGACCCAGTACTTC. Protein product: CSVGGGRGETQYF.

The CDR3 reads CASSRSGPSYNEQFF. DNA for the CDR3: TGTGCCAGCAGTCGAAGCGGGCCGTCCTACAATGAGCAGTTCTTC. V and J are TRBV28 and TRBJ2-1, with a tentative D call TRBD2 (6 bases). The length of the CDR3 is 15 residues. Germline V gives CDR1 MDHEN, CDR2 SYDVKM. Between the trimmed V and J ends, which lost 5 bases and 1 base, there was a span of 12 bases.